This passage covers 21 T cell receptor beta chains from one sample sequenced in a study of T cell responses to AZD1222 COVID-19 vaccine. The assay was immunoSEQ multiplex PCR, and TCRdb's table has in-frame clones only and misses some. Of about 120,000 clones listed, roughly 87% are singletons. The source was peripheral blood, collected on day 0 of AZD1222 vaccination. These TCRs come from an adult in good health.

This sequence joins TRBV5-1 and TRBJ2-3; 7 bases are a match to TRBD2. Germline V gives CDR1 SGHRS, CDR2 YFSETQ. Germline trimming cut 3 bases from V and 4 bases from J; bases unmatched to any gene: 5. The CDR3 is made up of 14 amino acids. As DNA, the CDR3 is TGCGCCAGCAGCTGGCAAGGACTAGCAGATACGCAGTATTTT. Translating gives CASSWQGLADTQYF.

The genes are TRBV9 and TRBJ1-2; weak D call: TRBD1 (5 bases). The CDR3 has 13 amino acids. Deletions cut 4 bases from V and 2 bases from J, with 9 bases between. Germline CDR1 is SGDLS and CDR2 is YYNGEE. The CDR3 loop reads CASSTRDNYGYTF. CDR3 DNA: TGTGCCAGCAGCACCAGGGACAACTATGGCTACACCTTC.

CDR3 amino acids: CASRVTESSYEQYF. Written as DNA, the CDR3 is TGTGCCAGCAGGGTAACAGAGAGCTCCTACGAGCAGTACTTC. This chain connects TRBV2 to TRBJ2-7; D call uncertain. Germline-derived CDR1 and CDR2 are SNHLY and FYNNEI. V was cut by 6 bases and J by 0 bases, with 12 bases left in between. The CDR3 is 14 residues long.

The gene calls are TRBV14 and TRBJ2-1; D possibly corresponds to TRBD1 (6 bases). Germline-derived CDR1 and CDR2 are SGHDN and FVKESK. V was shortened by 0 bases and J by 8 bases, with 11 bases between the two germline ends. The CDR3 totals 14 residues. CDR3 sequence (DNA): TGTGCCAGCAGCCAAGACGTGGGGGCTGATGAGCAGTTCTTC. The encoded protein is CASSQDVGADEQFF.

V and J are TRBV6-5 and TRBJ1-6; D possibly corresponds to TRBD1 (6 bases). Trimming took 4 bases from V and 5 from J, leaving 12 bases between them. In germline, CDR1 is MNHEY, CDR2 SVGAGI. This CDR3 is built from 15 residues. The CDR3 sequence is CASSSSGQDNSPLHF. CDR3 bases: TGTGCCAGCAGTTCCTCGGGACAAGATAATTCACCCCTCCACTTT.

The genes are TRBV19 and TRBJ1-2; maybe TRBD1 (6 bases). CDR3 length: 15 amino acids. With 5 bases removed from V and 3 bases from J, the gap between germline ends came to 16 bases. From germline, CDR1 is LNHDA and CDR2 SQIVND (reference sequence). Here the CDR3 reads CASSPGSGADYGYTF. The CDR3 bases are TGTGCCAGTAGTCCAGGGTCGGGGGCGGACTATGGCTACACCTTC.

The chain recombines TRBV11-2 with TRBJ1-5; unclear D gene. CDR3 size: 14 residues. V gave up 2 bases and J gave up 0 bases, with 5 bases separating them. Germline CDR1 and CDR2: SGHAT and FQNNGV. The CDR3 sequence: CASSLTLSNQPQHF. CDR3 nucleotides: TGTGCCAGCAGCTTAACTCTTAGCAATCAGCCCCAGCATTTT.

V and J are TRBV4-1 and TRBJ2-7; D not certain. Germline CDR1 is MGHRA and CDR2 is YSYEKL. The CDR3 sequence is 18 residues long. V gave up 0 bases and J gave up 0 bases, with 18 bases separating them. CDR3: CASSQDKGIRTSSYEQYF. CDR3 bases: TGCGCCAGCAGCCAAGATAAAGGGATCCGGACGAGCTCCTACGAGCAGTACTTC.

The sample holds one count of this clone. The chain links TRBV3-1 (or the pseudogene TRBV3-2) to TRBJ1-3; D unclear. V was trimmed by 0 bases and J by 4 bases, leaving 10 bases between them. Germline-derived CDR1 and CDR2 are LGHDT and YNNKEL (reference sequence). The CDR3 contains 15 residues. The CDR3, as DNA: TGTGCCAGCAGCCAAGATCCCGGGTCGGGAAACACCATATATTTT. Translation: CASSQDPGSGNTIYF.

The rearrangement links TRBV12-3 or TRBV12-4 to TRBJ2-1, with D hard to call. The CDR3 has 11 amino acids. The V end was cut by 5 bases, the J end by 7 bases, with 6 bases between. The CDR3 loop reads CASSGFNEQFF. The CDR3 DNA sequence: TGTGCCAGCAGTGGCTTTAATGAGCAGTTCTTC.

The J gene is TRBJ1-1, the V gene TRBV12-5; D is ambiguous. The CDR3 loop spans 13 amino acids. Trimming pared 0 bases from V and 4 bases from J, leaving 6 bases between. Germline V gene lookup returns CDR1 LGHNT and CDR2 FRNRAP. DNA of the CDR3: TGTGCTAGTGGTTTGGTTAGCAGCACTGAAGCTTTCTTT. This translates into CASGLVSSTEAFF.

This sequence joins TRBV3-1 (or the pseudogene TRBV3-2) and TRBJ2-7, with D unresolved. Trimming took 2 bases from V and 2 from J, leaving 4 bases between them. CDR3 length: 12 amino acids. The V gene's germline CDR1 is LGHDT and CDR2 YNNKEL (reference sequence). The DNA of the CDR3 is TGTGCCAGCAGCCAATACCCCTACGAGCAGTACTTC. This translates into CASSQYPYEQYF.

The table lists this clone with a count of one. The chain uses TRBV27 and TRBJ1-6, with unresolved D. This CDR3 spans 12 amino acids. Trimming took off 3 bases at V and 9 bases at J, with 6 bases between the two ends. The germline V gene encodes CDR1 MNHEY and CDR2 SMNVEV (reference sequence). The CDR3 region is CASSFGSSPLHF. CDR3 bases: TGTGCCAGCAGTTTTGGAAGTTCACCCCTCCACTTT.

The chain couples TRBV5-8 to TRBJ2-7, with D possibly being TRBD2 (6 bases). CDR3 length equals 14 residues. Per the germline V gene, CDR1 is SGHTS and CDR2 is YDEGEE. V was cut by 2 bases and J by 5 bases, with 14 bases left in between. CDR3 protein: CASSLSSGSDEQYF. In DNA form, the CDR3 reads TGTGCCAGCAGCTTATCGTCCGGGAGCGACGAGCAGTACTTC.

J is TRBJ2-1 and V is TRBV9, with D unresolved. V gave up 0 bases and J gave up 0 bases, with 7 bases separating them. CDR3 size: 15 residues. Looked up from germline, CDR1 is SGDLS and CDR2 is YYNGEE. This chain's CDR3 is CASSVGSSSYNEQFF. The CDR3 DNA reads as TGTGCCAGCAGCGTAGGCTCGAGCTCCTACAATGAGCAGTTCTTC.

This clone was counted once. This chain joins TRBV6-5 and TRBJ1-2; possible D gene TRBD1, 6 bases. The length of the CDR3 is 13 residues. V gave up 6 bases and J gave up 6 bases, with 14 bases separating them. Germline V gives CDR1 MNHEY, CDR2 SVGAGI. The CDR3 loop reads CASRQTGSDGYTF. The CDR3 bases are TGTGCCAGCAGACAAACAGGGTCGGATGGCTACACCTTC.

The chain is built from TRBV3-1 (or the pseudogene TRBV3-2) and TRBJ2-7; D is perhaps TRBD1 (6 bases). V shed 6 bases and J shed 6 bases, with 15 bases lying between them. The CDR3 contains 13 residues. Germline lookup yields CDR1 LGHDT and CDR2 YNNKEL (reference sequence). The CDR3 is CASRFGQSGEQYF. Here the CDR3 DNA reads TGTGCCAGCAGATTCGGACAGAGTGGCGAGCAGTACTTC.

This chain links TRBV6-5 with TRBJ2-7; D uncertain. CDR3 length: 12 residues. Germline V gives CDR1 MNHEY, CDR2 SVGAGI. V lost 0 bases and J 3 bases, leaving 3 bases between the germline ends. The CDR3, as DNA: TGTGCCAGCAGTTACTCGAGCTACGAGCAGTACTTC. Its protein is CASSYSSYEQYF.

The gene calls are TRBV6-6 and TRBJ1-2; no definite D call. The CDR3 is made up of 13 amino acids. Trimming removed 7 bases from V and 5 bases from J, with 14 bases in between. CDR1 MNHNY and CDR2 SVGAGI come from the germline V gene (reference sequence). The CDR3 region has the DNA TGTGCCAGCAAGGACGGGATGGGATATGGCTACACCTTC. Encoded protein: CASKDGMGYGYTF.

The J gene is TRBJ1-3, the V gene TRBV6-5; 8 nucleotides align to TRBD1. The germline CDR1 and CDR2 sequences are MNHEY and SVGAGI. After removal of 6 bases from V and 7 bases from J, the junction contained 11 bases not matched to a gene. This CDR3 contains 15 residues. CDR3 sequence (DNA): TGTGCCAGCAGAACGACAGGGGCAGAAGGGAACACCATATATTTT. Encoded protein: CASRTTGAEGNTIYF.

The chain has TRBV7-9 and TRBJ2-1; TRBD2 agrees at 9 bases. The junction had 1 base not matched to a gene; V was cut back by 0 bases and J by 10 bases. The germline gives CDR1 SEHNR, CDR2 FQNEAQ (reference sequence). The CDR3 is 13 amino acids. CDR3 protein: CASSLALAGEQFF. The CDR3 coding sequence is TGTGCCAGCAGCTTAGCGCTAGCGGGGGAGCAGTTCTTC.